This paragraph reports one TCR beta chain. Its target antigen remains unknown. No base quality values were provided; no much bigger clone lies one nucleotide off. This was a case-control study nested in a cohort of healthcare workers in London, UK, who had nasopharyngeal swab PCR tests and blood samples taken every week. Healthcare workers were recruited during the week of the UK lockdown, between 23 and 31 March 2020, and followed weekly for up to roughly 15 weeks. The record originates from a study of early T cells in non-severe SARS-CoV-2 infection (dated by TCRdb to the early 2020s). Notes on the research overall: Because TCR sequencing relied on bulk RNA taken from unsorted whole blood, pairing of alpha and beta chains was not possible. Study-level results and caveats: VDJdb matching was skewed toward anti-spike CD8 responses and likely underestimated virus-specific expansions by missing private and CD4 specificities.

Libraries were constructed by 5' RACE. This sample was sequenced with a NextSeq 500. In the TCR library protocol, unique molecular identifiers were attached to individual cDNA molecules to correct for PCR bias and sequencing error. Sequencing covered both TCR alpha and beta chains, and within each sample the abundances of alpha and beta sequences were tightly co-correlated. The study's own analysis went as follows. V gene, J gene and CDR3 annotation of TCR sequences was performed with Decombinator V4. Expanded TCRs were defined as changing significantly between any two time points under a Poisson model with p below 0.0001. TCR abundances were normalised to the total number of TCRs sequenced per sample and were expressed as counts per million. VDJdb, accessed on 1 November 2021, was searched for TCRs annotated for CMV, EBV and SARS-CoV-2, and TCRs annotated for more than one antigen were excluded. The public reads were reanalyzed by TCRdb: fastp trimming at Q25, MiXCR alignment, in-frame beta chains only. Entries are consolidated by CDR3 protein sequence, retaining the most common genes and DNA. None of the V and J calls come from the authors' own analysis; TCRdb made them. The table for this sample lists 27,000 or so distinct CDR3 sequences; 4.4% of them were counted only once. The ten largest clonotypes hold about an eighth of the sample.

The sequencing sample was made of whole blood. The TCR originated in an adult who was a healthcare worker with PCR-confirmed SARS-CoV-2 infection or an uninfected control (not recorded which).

The DNA sequence is TGTGCTAGTGGACCAGGACTAGCGGGAAGCAATGAGCAGTTCTTC. Its translation is CASGPGLAGSNEQFF. This chain joins TRBV12-5 to TRBJ2-1; TRBD2 agrees with 12 junctional bases. The germline V gene gives CDR1 as LGHNT and CDR2 as FRNRAP. The junction shows trimming of 6 bases on V and 6 bases on J, and the gene matches do not reach 6 bases of it. From the cysteine up to the phenylalanine, the CDR3 has a length of 15 residues. The sequence is cut down to CDR3 DNA, 45 bases in frame from base 1.